This passage covers 15 T cell receptor beta chains from one sample sequenced in a study of T cells in Graves' hyperthyroidism and ophthalmopathy. Amplification targeted TCR beta CDR3 regions from RNA transcripts. The HTBI primer set was used in a first-round RT-PCR of the TCR CDR3. TCRdb re-called the multiplex PCR reads through MiXCR, storing one row per CDR3 protein. There are roughly 570,000 distinct CDR3 sequences in the sample; more than 45% occur only once, and roughly 7.7% lies in the top ten. The specimen was peripheral blood or thyroid tissue (not recorded which). These receptors were taken from a woman under 30 with Graves' hyperthyroidism.

The chain recombines TRBV20-1 with TRBJ2-7, with D perhaps TRBD2 (6 bases). CDR1 and CDR2 from the germline V gene are DFQATT and SNEGSKA (reference sequence). The CDR3 extends over 12 amino acids. The V end was cut by 4 bases, the J end by 2 bases, with 9 bases between. CDR3 sequence: CSAIPGAYEQYF. In DNA, the CDR3 is TGCAGTGCTATCCCGGGAGCCTACGAGCAGTACTTC.

The CDR3 loop is CASSLGQILGNTIYF. DNA for the CDR3: TGTGCCAGCAGCCTAGGACAGATCCTTGGAAACACCATATATTTT. This chain uses TRBV12-3 or TRBV12-4 with TRBJ1-3; D possibly corresponds to TRBD1 (6 bases). Deletions cut 6 bases from V and 3 bases from J, with 15 bases between. The CDR3 totals 15 residues.

Comment on this clonotype: A read error is possible here, since a much larger clone lies one base away. The V and J genes are TRBV12-3 or TRBV12-4 and TRBJ1-4, with D possibly being TRBD1 (6 bases). This CDR3 contains 14 residues. V lost 3 bases, J lost 10 bases, and 15 bases lay in between. DNA of the CDR3: TGTGCCAGCAGTTTGTCGAAAGGGGGGGCAAAACTGTTTTTT. As protein: CASSLSKGGAKLFF.

As to this clonotype: In this CDR3 the conserved last residue, phenylalanine or tryptophan, is missing, so a read error is likely. The DNA is omitted, as the CDR3 cannot be located on it reliably, and the CDR3 follows TCRdb's listing. The V call is TRBV14, the J call TRBJ2-6; the table's D call, TRBD1, has no DNA check behind it. The germline V gene has CDR1 SGHDN and CDR2 FVKESK. The CDR3 numbers 8 amino acids, ends counted. The CDR3 reads CASSQDGQ.

There are many counts of this clonotype. This sequence joins TRBV9 and TRBJ1-5; D is ambiguous. The ends were cut back, 0 bases at V and 4 bases at J, with 5 bases in the middle. Per germline, CDR1 SGDLS and CDR2 YYNGEE. The CDR3 sequence is 13 residues long. The CDR3: CASSVGRNQPQHF. The CDR3 nucleotides are TGTGCCAGCAGCGTAGGGAGAAATCAGCCCCAGCATTTT.

This clonotype has at least ten counts. The rearrangement joins TRBV19 to TRBJ1-2, with a weak D call TRBD1 (5 bases). Germline loops: CDR1 LNHDA, CDR2 SQIVND (reference sequence). V shed 7 bases and J shed 3 bases, with 15 bases lying between them. The CDR3 spans 14 residues. Written as DNA, the CDR3 is TGTGCCAGTACCCTGGGGGGTTCGCACTATGGCTACACCTTC. Its translation is CASTLGGSHYGYTF. The full variable domain, with the rest looked up from reference TRBV19 and TRBJ1-2, is DGGITQSPKYLFRKEGQNVTLSCEQNLNHDAMYWYRQDPGQGLRLIYYSQIVNDFQKGDIAEGYSVSREKKESFPLTVTSAQKNPTAFYLCASTLGGSHYGYTFGSGTRLTVV.

V usage is TRBV24-1 and J usage is TRBJ2-7, with 10 positions matching TRBD2. The germline CDR1 and CDR2 sequences are KGHDR and SFDVKD. The J segment lost 3 bases and the V segment lost 4 bases, leaving 5 bases of the junction unmatched. The CDR3 has 15 amino acids. CDR3 DNA sequence: TGTGCCACCAGTGACATAGCGGGAGGAAGCTACGAGCAGTACTTC. Residues: CATSDIAGGSYEQYF.

The table lists this clonotype with many counts. This chain links TRBV12-3 or TRBV12-4 with TRBJ2-5, with TRBD2 matching 7 bases. V dropped 3 bases and J dropped 5; count of bases not matched to a gene: 9. This CDR3 contains 15 residues. CDR3 residues: CASSLKTSPTETQYF. The CDR3 DNA follows: TGTGCCAGCAGTTTGAAGACTAGCCCCACGGAGACCCAGTACTTC.

In regard to this clonotype: It is likely a read error, because the conserved phenylalanine at the end of the CDR3 is missing. The J gene is TRBJ1-2, the V gene TRBV7-9, with 10 bases matching TRBD1. CDR1 is SEHNR, CDR2 FQNEAQ, per germline (reference sequence). V shed 5 bases, J shed 3 bases, and the junction held 9 bases outside the gene matches. This CDR3 is built from 16 residues. The CDR3 sequence: CASSQETGTGDYGYTI. The CDR3 nucleotides are TGTGCCAGCAGCCAAGAAACGGGGACAGGGGACTATGGCTACACCATC.

This clonotype was seen more than once but under ten times. J is TRBJ2-3 and V is TRBV15; no reliable D call. The CDR3 sequence is 12 residues long. The ends were cut back, 4 bases at V and 6 bases at J, with 8 bases in the middle. Per the germline V gene, CDR1 is LNHNV and CDR2 is YYDKDF (reference sequence). The CDR3 region has the DNA TGTGCCACCAGCAAGCCCGCGGATACGCAGTATTTT. Amino acid sequence: CATSKPADTQYF.

This chain links TRBV7-3 with TRBJ2-1; 7 bases are shared with TRBD2. The CDR3 contains 13 residues. The germline CDR1 and CDR2 sequences are SGHTA and FQGTGA. With 4 bases clipped from V and 6 bases from J, the junction kept 3 bases outside the gene matches. DNA for the CDR3: TGTGCCAGCAGCTCCGGACTAGTCAATGAGCAGTTCTTC. Its translation is CASSSGLVNEQFF.

V usage is TRBV7-2 and J usage is TRBJ2-5, with 8 bases fitting TRBD2. This CDR3 has 14 residues. The trim removed 5 bases at V and 1 base at J, leaving 3 bases unmatched. Germline values: CDR1 SGHTA, CDR2 FQGNSA. The CDR3 loop is CASSGSGTQETQYF. As DNA, the CDR3 is TGTGCCAGCAGCGGTAGCGGGACCCAAGAGACCCAGTACTTC.

This clonotype was found many times. This chain connects TRBV19 to TRBJ1-2; D ambiguous. Per the germline V gene, CDR1 is LNHDA and CDR2 is SQIVND (reference sequence). Trimming took 5 bases from V and 3 from J, leaving 10 bases between them. This CDR3 contains 13 residues. The CDR3 protein is CASSPAAYYGYTF. The DNA of the CDR3 is TGTGCCAGTAGTCCGGCAGCTTACTATGGCTACACCTTC.

In its sample, this clonotype was seen many times. The rearrangement links TRBV7-3 to TRBJ1-4, with 7 bases fitting TRBD1. The V and J ends lost 4 bases and 7 bases, in that order; junction bases with no gene match: 9. The CDR3 consists of 15 residues. Germline loops: CDR1 SGHTA, CDR2 FQGTGA. The CDR3 nucleotides read TGTGCCAGCAGCTCCACACAGGGGAATAGTGAAAAACTGTTTTTT. It encodes CASSSTQGNSEKLFF. Full variable domain (remainder filled in from reference TRBV7-3 and TRBJ1-4): GAGVSQTPSNKVTEKGKYVELRCDPISGHTALYWYRQSLGQGPEFLIYFQGTGAADDSGLPNDRFFAVRPEGSVSTLKIQRTERGDSAVYLCASSSTQGNSEKLFFGSGTQLSVL.

Ten or more counts support this clonotype. This chain connects TRBV7-9 to TRBJ1-5, with D tentatively TRBD1 (5 bases). In germline, CDR1 is SEHNR, CDR2 FQNEAQ (reference sequence). This CDR3 region has 17 residues. Between the trimmed V and J ends, which lost 3 bases and 0 bases, there was a span of 15 bases. In DNA, the CDR3 is TGTGCCAGCAGCTTTTCCGGGGGAACCTATAGCAATCAGCCCCAGCATTTT. As protein: CASSFSGGTYSNQPQHF.